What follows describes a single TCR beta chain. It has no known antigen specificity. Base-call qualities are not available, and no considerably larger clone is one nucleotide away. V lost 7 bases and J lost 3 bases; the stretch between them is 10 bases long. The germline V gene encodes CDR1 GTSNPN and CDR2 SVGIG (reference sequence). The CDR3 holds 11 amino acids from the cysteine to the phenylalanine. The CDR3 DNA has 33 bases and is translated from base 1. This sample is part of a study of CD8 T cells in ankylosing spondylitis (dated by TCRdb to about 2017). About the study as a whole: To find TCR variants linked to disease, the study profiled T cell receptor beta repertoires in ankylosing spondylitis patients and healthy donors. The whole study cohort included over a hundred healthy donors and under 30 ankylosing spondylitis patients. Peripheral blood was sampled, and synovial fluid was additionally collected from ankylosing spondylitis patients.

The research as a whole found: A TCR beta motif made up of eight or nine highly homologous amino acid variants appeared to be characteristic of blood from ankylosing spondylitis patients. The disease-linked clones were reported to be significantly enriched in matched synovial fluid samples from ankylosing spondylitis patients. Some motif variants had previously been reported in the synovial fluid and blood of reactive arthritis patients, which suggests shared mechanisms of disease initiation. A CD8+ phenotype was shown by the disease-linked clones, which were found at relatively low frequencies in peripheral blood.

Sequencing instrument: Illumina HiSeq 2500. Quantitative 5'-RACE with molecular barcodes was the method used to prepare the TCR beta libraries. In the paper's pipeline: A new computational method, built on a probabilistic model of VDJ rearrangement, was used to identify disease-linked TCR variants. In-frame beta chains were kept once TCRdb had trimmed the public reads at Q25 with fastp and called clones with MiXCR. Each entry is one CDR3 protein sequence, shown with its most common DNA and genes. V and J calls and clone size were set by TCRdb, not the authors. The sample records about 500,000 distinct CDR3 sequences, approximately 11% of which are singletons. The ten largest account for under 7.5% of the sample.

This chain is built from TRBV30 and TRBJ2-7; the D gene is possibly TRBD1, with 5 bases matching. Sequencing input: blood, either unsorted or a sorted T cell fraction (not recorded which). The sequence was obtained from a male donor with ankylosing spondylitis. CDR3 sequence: CASQGIYEQYF. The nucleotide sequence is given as TGTGCCTCCCAGGGCATCTACGAGCAGTACTTC.